Shown below are 15 T cell receptor beta chains from a single sample sequenced in a study of identical twins. TCRdb reprocessed the 5' RACE reads via MiXCR and lists one record per CDR3 protein. The profile shows some 900,000 distinct CDR3 sequences, 9% to 15% of them singletons. Another study also made use of these data, one on yellow fever vaccine responses in identical twins.

Sequencing was performed on PBMCs. These receptors originate from a woman aged 18-35 years in good health.

This clonotype appeared a few times. The chain is built from TRBV12-3 or TRBV12-4 and TRBJ1-2; maybe TRBD1 (5 bases). V dropped 4 bases and J dropped 7 bases, with 19 bases sitting between them. The CDR3 has 15 residues. This CDR3 reads CASSWGRGDFAGYTF. As DNA, the CDR3 is TGTGCCAGCAGTTGGGGAAGGGGAGATTTTGCTGGCTACACCTTC.

Only a few counts were recorded for this clonotype. The CDR3 DNA is TGCAGTGCCCCTGCAGGGGCTGGAAACACCATATATTTT. The encoded protein is CSAPAGAGNTIYF. The V and J genes are TRBV20-1 and TRBJ1-3, with D possibly TRBD1 on 6 matching bases. Germline assignment: CDR1 DFQATT and CDR2 SNEGSKA (reference sequence). The CDR3 is 13 residues long. Trimming shortened V by 6 bases and J by 2 bases, and 11 bases separated the two germline ends.

The chain couples TRBV4-1 to TRBJ2-7; 11 bases are shared with TRBD2. The CDR3 extends over 16 amino acids. Germline CDR1 and CDR2: MGHRA and YSYEKL. With 4 bases clipped from V and 2 bases from J, the junction kept 7 bases outside the gene matches. This chain's CDR3 is CASSPTTSGNTYEQYF. In nucleotides, the CDR3 is TGCGCCAGCAGCCCCACGACTAGCGGGAACACCTACGAGCAGTACTTC.

This chain joins TRBV28 and TRBJ2-7; 7 nucleotides line up with TRBD1. Germline CDR1 is MDHEN and CDR2 is SYDVKM. Trimming took 4 bases from V and 2 from J; bases not matched to a gene: 8. This CDR3 has 15 amino acids. This CDR3 reads CASSSNRGTTYEQYV. The CDR3 coding sequence is TGTGCCAGCAGTTCTAACAGGGGAACGACCTACGAGCAGTACGTC.

The gene calls are TRBV7-6 and TRBJ2-1; 9 bases are a match to TRBD2. V dropped 5 bases and J dropped 10; count of bases not matched to a gene: 12. There are 15 residues in the CDR3. Germline-derived CDR1 and CDR2 are SGHVS and FNYEAQ. This chain's CDR3 is CASSPMTSGVLEQFF. CDR3 coding DNA: TGTGCCAGCAGCCCTATGACTAGCGGTGTGTTGGAGCAGTTCTTC.

This clonotype occurred a few times. The chain uses TRBV7-9 and TRBJ2-1; 7 bases map to TRBD2. The V segment lost 5 bases and the J segment 11 bases; nucleotides outside the gene matches: 6. Germline CDR1 and CDR2: SEHNR and FQNEAQ (reference sequence). CDR3 length: 12 residues. CDR3 nucleotides: TGTGCCAGCAGCGTCCGGGGGGACCAGCAGTTCTTC. Its translation: CASSVRGDQQFF.

There are a few counts of this clonotype. The CDR3 is CASRSDRESAFF. For the CDR3, the DNA is TGTGCCAGCAGGTCCGACAGGGAATCAGCTTTCTTT. The V gene is TRBV6-5, the J gene TRBJ1-1; 7 positions agree with TRBD1. There are 12 residues in the CDR3. With 6 bases clipped from V and 10 bases from J, the junction kept 8 bases outside the gene matches. Germline V gene sequence: CDR1 MNHEY, CDR2 SVGAGI.

The V and J genes are TRBV3-1 and TRBJ1-2, with a tentative D call TRBD1 (5 bases). CDR1 LGHDT and CDR2 YNNKEL come from the germline V gene (reference sequence). Trimming removed 4 bases from V and 3 bases from J, with 12 bases in between. The CDR3 is 14 residues long. The DNA for the CDR3 is TGTGCCAGCAGCCCTTTCGAGGGGCACTATGGCTACACCTTC. This translates into CASSPFEGHYGYTF.

The genes are TRBV18 and TRBJ2-7; D unclear. Trimming took off 3 bases at V and 5 bases at J, with 5 bases between the two ends. The germline V gene encodes CDR1 KGHSH and CDR2 LQKENI. This CDR3 region has 11 residues. CDR3 amino acids: CASSPAHEQYF. Here the CDR3 DNA reads TGTGCCAGCTCACCCGCCCACGAGCAGTACTTC.

This clonotype turned up a few times. The rearrangement links TRBV15 to TRBJ2-7, with TRBD1 as a possible D gene (6 bases). This CDR3 is built from 14 residues. The germline V gene encodes CDR1 LNHNV and CDR2 YYDKDF (reference sequence). Trimming took off 0 bases at V and 5 bases at J, with 11 bases between the two ends. CDR3 DNA: TGTGCCACCAGCAGAGATGATTACAGGGACGAGCAGTACTTC. Translation: CATSRDDYRDEQYF.

This clonotype has a handful of counts. V gene TRBV2 combines with J gene TRBJ1-2; TRBD1 agrees at 8 bases. Germline CDR1 reads SNHLY; CDR2 reads FYNNEI. V lost 6 bases, J lost 0 bases, and 6 bases stayed unmatched. This CDR3 region has 15 residues. The DNA for the CDR3 is TGTGCCAGCAGCGCAGGGACAGGTTCTAACTATGGCTACACCTTC. Translating gives CASSAGTGSNYGYTF.

V is TRBV13 and J is TRBJ2-6; 9 nucleotides line up with TRBD1. The length of the CDR3 is 20 residues. Germline V CDR1 and CDR2: PRHDT, FYEKMQ (reference sequence). Trimming removed 1 base from V and 0 bases from J; junction bases left unmatched: 10. The CDR3 sequence is CASSLEGSGQGYSGANVLTF. The CDR3 coding sequence is TGTGCCAGCAGCTTAGAAGGTAGTGGACAGGGGTACTCTGGGGCCAACGTCCTGACTTTC.

This clonotype was seen a handful of times. V usage is TRBV6-1 and J usage is TRBJ2-5; possibly TRBD1 for D (6 bases). This CDR3 contains 16 residues. The V and J ends lost 5 bases and 6 bases respectively, with 22 bases between them. Germline CDR1 MNHNS, CDR2 SASEGT. The CDR3 sequence is CASSPSQGATRKTQYF. The CDR3 DNA follows: TGTGCCAGCAGTCCATCACAGGGTGCAACTCGAAAGACCCAGTACTTC.

This clonotype was detected a few times. The V and J genes are TRBV14 and TRBJ2-1; TRBD2 agrees at 10 bases. Germline CDR1 and CDR2: SGHDN and FVKESK. The V and J ends lost 7 bases and 2 bases, in that order; junction bases with no gene match: 2. The CDR3 has 14 amino acids. The CDR3 region is CASIAGGTYNEQFF. The CDR3 bases are TGTGCCAGCATAGCGGGAGGCACCTACAATGAGCAGTTCTTC.

This clonotype came up many times. This chain uses TRBV29-1 with TRBJ1-1; tentative D call: TRBD1 (5 bases). CDR1 is SQVTM and CDR2 is ANQGSEA in the germline V gene. The CDR3 contains 11 residues. V was shortened by 7 bases and J by 7 bases, with 13 bases between the two germline ends. The CDR3 loop is CSGVRDREAFF. CDR3 sequence (DNA): TGCAGCGGGGTCCGGGACCGTGAAGCTTTCTTT.